This T cell receptor beta chain is from a study of shared clonotypes between healthy human individuals. The table came from immunoSEQ multiplex PCR; TCRdb's copy has only in-frame clones and leaves some out. The sample has under 2,000,000 clones; less than 95% are singletons. Naive CD8 cells, CD45RO-negative and positively selected for CCR7, excluded terminally differentiated effector memory CD45RA+ cells. The TCR comes from a man aged 18 to 29 in good health. The material sequenced was naive CD8+ T cells sorted from blood.

The CDR3 nucleotides are TGTGCCAGCAGTTTTTCAGGGGGGGGGAACACTGAAGCTTTCTTT. The encoded protein is CASSFSGGGNTEAFF. The chain has TRBV27 and TRBJ1-1; 7 bases are a match to TRBD1. The CDR3 covers 15 residues. Germline CDR1 and CDR2: MNHEY and SMNVEV (reference sequence). V gave up 3 bases and J gave up 1 base; unmatched junction bases: 5.